A single sample is the source of the 9 T cell receptor beta chains below, sequenced in a study of T cell responses to AZD1222 COVID-19 vaccine. Method: immunoSEQ multiplex PCR; TCRdb's copy keeps in-frame clones and lacks some. The sample lists 70,000 to 85,000 clones, 75% to 90% occurring once. The material sequenced was peripheral blood, taken on day 0 of AZD1222 vaccination. These TCRs come from an adult in good health.

This chain links TRBV5-1 with TRBJ2-1, with unresolved D. V was clipped by 4 bases and J by 4 bases, with 3 bases between them. Germline V gene data show CDR1 as SGHRS and CDR2 as YFSETQ. The CDR3 totals 11 residues. CDR3: CASSQYNEQFF. In DNA form, the CDR3 reads TGCGCCAGCAGCCAATACAATGAGCAGTTCTTC.

The chain uses TRBV7-9 and TRBJ2-3; no firm D call. There are 15 residues in the CDR3. With 1 base removed from V and 1 base from J, the gap between germline ends came to 9 bases. Germline CDR1 is SEHNR and CDR2 is FQNEAQ (reference sequence). Written as DNA, the CDR3 is TGTGCCAGCAGCTTAGGGGTTTTGGGCACAGATACGCAGTATTTT. Its protein is CASSLGVLGTDTQYF.

A single count supports this clone. The chain links TRBV10-3 to TRBJ1-2, with 9 nucleotides matching TRBD1. The germline V gene encodes CDR1 ENHRY and CDR2 SYGVKD. The CDR3 has 16 amino acids. V shed 10 bases and J 3 bases; nucleotides not matched to a gene: 15. CDR3 protein: CATARGQGWEDYGYTF. CDR3 sequence (DNA): TGTGCCACCGCGAGGGGACAGGGCTGGGAGGACTATGGCTACACCTTC.

The J gene is TRBJ1-2, the V gene TRBV9; D ambiguous. CDR1 and CDR2 from the germline V gene are SGDLS and YYNGEE. The CDR3 totals 16 residues. Trimming removed 2 bases at V and 0 bases at J, with 14 bases between. The CDR3 here is CASSVDPKATNYGYTF. CDR3 bases: TGTGCCAGCAGCGTTGACCCCAAGGCGACTAACTATGGCTACACCTTC.

V is TRBV4-3 and J is TRBJ2-7; D is possibly TRBD1 (6 bases). The germline V gene has CDR1 LGHNA and CDR2 YSLEER. There are 16 residues in the CDR3. The V end was cut by 0 bases, the J end by 3 bases, with 15 bases between. The CDR3 DNA is TGCGCCAGCAGCCAAGATGGGGGCCGGAGCCTCTACGAGCAGTACTTC. Its protein product is CASSQDGGRSLYEQYF.

The rearrangement links TRBV19 to TRBJ1-6, with a possible D match to TRBD1 (5 bases). The germline CDR1 and CDR2 sequences are LNHDA and SQIVND (reference sequence). Trimming stripped 4 bases from V and 7 bases from J, with 17 bases between. The CDR3 consists of 16 residues. CDR3 residues: CASSTGQGRVNSPLHF. CDR3 DNA: TGTGCCAGTAGTACCGGGCAGGGTAGGGTCAATTCACCCCTCCACTTT.

The J gene is TRBJ2-1, the V gene TRBV19; 8 bases are a match to TRBD1. The CDR3 is 13 residues long. Per the germline V gene, CDR1 is LNHDA and CDR2 is SQIVND (reference sequence). Trimming took 5 bases from V and 6 from J; bases not matched to a gene: 3. CDR3 region: CASSGRGPNEQFF. The CDR3 DNA sequence: TGTGCCAGTAGTGGCAGGGGGCCCAATGAGCAGTTCTTC.

This sequence joins TRBV11-2 and TRBJ2-1; D not resolved. The V end was cut by 1 base, the J end by 8 bases, with 3 bases between. The V gene's germline CDR1 is SGHAT and CDR2 FQNNGV. There are 11 residues in the CDR3. The CDR3 spells CASSLAHEQFF. The DNA of the CDR3 is TGTGCCAGCAGCTTAGCGCATGAGCAGTTCTTC.

The V call is TRBV19, the J call TRBJ2-1, with 10 bases identical to TRBD2. The J segment lost 0 bases and the V segment lost 2 bases, leaving 1 base of the junction unmatched. This CDR3 is 16 amino acids long. Germline values: CDR1 LNHDA, CDR2 SQIVND (reference sequence). The DNA for the CDR3 is TGTGCCAGTAGTATACAGCGGGGGGGCTCCTACAATGAGCAGTTCTTC. Translating gives CASSIQRGGSYNEQFF.